These T cell receptor beta chains were read from a single sample in a study of shared clonotypes between healthy human individuals. The protocol was immunoSEQ multiplex PCR, while the TCRdb copy is restricted to in-frame clones and leaves out a portion. The table has roughly 2.5 million clones, approximately 94% seen once. The sequencing sample was made of naive CD4+ T cells sorted from blood. The receptors originated from a man aged 18 to 35 in good health. The CDR3 runs from the conserved cysteine through the conserved F or W. Each record gives: clone size, J gene, D gene, V gene, CDR3 length, CDR3 DNA, CDR3 protein. The D gene is left open where the match is weak. Clone size is not always given. Where it is, it says once, few, many or a class for expanded clones.

clone_size: -; j_call: TRBJ1-1; d_call: -; v_call: TRBV7-3; cdr3_length: 13; cdr3_nt: TGTGCCAGCAGCTTACGGTGGAACACTGAAGCTTTCTTT; cdr3_aa: CASSLRWNTEAFF
clone_size: -; j_call: TRBJ2-1; d_call: -; v_call: TRBV7-9; cdr3_length: 16; cdr3_nt: TGTGCCAGCAGCTTAGCGGGGCTAGCCTCACCGGGTGAGCAGTTCTTC; cdr3_aa: CASSLAGLASPGEQFF
clone_size: -; j_call: TRBJ2-1; d_call: TRBD1; v_call: TRBV4-2; cdr3_length: 16; cdr3_nt: TGTGCCAGCAGCCCCTCGGGGACAGGGACCTACAATGAGCAGTTCTTC; cdr3_aa: CASSPSGTGTYNEQFF
clone_size: -; j_call: TRBJ2-2; d_call: -; v_call: TRBV5-8; cdr3_length: 18; cdr3_nt: TGTGCCAGCAGCTTGTCTCGGTTACTAGCTCACGTCACCGGGGAGCTGTTTTTT; cdr3_aa: CASSLSRLLAHVTGELFF
clone_size: -; j_call: TRBJ1-5; d_call: -; v_call: TRBV7-9; cdr3_length: 17; cdr3_nt: TGTGCCAGCAGCTTAGTCCCCGGAGGGGGTGGCAATCAGCCCCAGCATTTT; cdr3_aa: CASSLVPGGGGNQPQHF
clone_size: -; j_call: TRBJ1-4; d_call: TRBD1; v_call: TRBV6-1; cdr3_length: 14; cdr3_nt: TGTGCCAGCAGTGTTTGGGACAGGGACGAAAAACTGTTTTTT; cdr3_aa: CASSVWDRDEKLFF
clone_size: -; j_call: TRBJ2-2; d_call: TRBD2; v_call: TRBV2; cdr3_length: 15; cdr3_nt: TGTGCCAGCAGTGGTCTAGCGGCGAACACCGGGGAGCTGTTTTTT; cdr3_aa: CASSGLAANTGELFF
clone_size: -; j_call: TRBJ1-5; d_call: TRBD1; v_call: TRBV12-5; cdr3_length: 13; cdr3_nt: TGTGCTAGTGGTCTGACAGGGAATCAGCCCCAGCATTTT; cdr3_aa: CASGLTGNQPQHF
clone_size: -; j_call: TRBJ2-7; d_call: TRBD2; v_call: TRBV9; cdr3_length: 16; cdr3_nt: TGTGCCAGCAGCGTAGCGCTAGCGGGAAGAATCTACGAGCAGTACTTC; cdr3_aa: CASSVALAGRIYEQYF
clone_size: -; j_call: TRBJ2-4; d_call: TRBD2; v_call: TRBV9; cdr3_length: 15; cdr3_nt: TGTGCCAGCAGCTCGGTCGCGGGGGGAGTTGACATTCAGTACTTC; cdr3_aa: CASSSVAGGVDIQYF
clone_size: -; j_call: TRBJ1-4; d_call: -; v_call: TRBV18; cdr3_length: 14; cdr3_nt: TGTGCCAGCTCCCTTGGACAGACTAATGAAAAACTGTTTTTT; cdr3_aa: CASSLGQTNEKLFF
clone_size: -; j_call: TRBJ2-5; d_call: -; v_call: TRBV19; cdr3_length: 14; cdr3_nt: TGTGCCAGTAGTATAGATCTTGGTAAAGGAGCCCAGTACTTC; cdr3_aa: CASSIDLGKGAQYF
clone_size: -; j_call: TRBJ2-1; d_call: TRBD2; v_call: TRBV7-2; cdr3_length: 16; cdr3_nt: TGTGCCAGCAGCCTTACTAGCGGGGGGACCTACAATGAGCAGTTCTTC; cdr3_aa: CASSLTSGGTYNEQFF
clone_size: -; j_call: TRBJ2-5; d_call: -; v_call: TRBV7-9; cdr3_length: 15; cdr3_nt: TGTGCCAGCAGCTCGTCTAGGGGTTCGGAAGAGACCCAGTACTTC; cdr3_aa: CASSSSRGSEETQYF
clone_size: -; j_call: TRBJ2-7; d_call: TRBD1; v_call: TRBV7-2; cdr3_length: 15; cdr3_nt: TGTGCCAGCAGCGCTTACGGGACAGGGATCGTCGAGCAGTACTTC; cdr3_aa: CASSAYGTGIVEQYF
clone_size: -; j_call: TRBJ2-2; d_call: TRBD1; v_call: TRBV10-3; cdr3_length: 17; cdr3_nt: TGTGCCATCACCCGCGACAGGGGGGGGACCTACACCGGGGAGCTGTTTTTT; cdr3_aa: CAITRDRGGTYTGELFF
clone_size: -; j_call: TRBJ2-7; d_call: TRBD1; v_call: TRBV28; cdr3_length: 15; cdr3_nt: TGTGCCAGCAGTTCACAGGGGGCTCGGCCCTACGAGCAGTACTTC; cdr3_aa: CASSSQGARPYEQYF
clone_size: -; j_call: TRBJ2-3; d_call: -; v_call: TRBV18; cdr3_length: 14; cdr3_nt: TGTGCCAGCTCACCACAACTAGCAGGAGATACGCAGTATTTT; cdr3_aa: CASSPQLAGDTQYF
clone_size: -; j_call: TRBJ2-7; d_call: -; v_call: TRBV30; cdr3_length: 12; cdr3_nt: TGTGCCTGGAGTAGCCGAGGCTACGAGCAGTACTTC; cdr3_aa: CAWSSRGYEQYF
clone_size: -; j_call: TRBJ1-2; d_call: -; v_call: TRBV9; cdr3_length: 13; cdr3_nt: TGTGCCAGCAGCCCCTCCAGTACGTACGGCTACACCTTC; cdr3_aa: CASSPSSTYGYTF
clone_size: -; j_call: TRBJ2-3; d_call: -; v_call: TRBV10-1; cdr3_length: 14; cdr3_nt: TGCGCCAGCAGTGCCGAGTCCGAGGGAGTTACGCAGTATTTT; cdr3_aa: CASSAESEGVTQYF
clone_size: -; j_call: TRBJ1-2; d_call: -; v_call: TRBV18; cdr3_length: 18; cdr3_nt: TGTGCCAGCTCACCGGTTGGCACAGATCTGATTGGGAACTATGGCTACACCTTC; cdr3_aa: CASSPVGTDLIGNYGYTF
clone_size: -; j_call: TRBJ2-2; d_call: TRBD1; v_call: TRBV7-3; cdr3_length: 16; cdr3_nt: TGTGCCAGCAGCTTGGAGGCAGGGGGCGAAGTCGGGGAGCTGTTTTTT; cdr3_aa: CASSLEAGGEVGELFF
clone_size: -; j_call: TRBJ2-5; d_call: -; v_call: TRBV10-3; cdr3_length: 14; cdr3_nt: TGTGCCATCAGTGAGTCGCCCGGGGTGGAGACCCAGTACTTC; cdr3_aa: CAISESPGVETQYF
clone_size: -; j_call: TRBJ1-2; d_call: -; v_call: TRBV30; cdr3_length: 15; cdr3_nt: TGTGCCTGGACTAGACAGGAGTGGGTTGGGTATGGCTACACCTTC; cdr3_aa: CAWTRQEWVGYGYTF
clone_size: -; j_call: TRBJ2-7; d_call: -; v_call: TRBV7-2; cdr3_length: 14; cdr3_nt: TGTGCCAGCAGCCCCGCCAGGAGCTCCTACGAGCAGTACTTC; cdr3_aa: CASSPARSSYEQYF
clone_size: once; j_call: TRBJ2-2; d_call: TRBD2; v_call: TRBV6-5; cdr3_length: 15; cdr3_nt: TGTGCCAGCAGGGTAGCGGGGCTGAACACCGGGGAGCTGTTTTTT; cdr3_aa: CASRVAGLNTGELFF
clone_size: -; j_call: TRBJ1-6; d_call: TRBD1; v_call: TRBV5-1; cdr3_length: 15; cdr3_nt: TGCGCCAGCAGCTTGGCCGGACAGGATAATTCACCCCTCCACTTT; cdr3_aa: CASSLAGQDNSPLHF
clone_size: -; j_call: TRBJ2-1; d_call: TRBD2; v_call: TRBV5-1; cdr3_length: 14; cdr3_nt: TGCGCCAGCACAATTAGGTCTAGCGGGGGAGAGCAGTTCTTC; cdr3_aa: CASTIRSSGGEQFF
clone_size: -; j_call: TRBJ1-2; d_call: -; v_call: TRBV27; cdr3_length: 13; cdr3_nt: TGTGCCAGCAGTTTATGGGGGGCGCCTGGCTACACCTTC; cdr3_aa: CASSLWGAPGYTF
clone_size: -; j_call: TRBJ1-1; d_call: -; v_call: TRBV6-1; cdr3_length: 13; cdr3_nt: TGTGCCAGCAGTGGGACGACAGACACTGAAGCTTTCTTT; cdr3_aa: CASSGTTDTEAFF
clone_size: -; j_call: TRBJ1-2; d_call: -; v_call: TRBV30; cdr3_length: 10; cdr3_nt: TGTGCCTGGAGTTCGAGTGGCTACACCTTC; cdr3_aa: CAWSSSGYTF
clone_size: -; j_call: TRBJ2-3; d_call: -; v_call: TRBV14; cdr3_length: 15; cdr3_nt: TGTGCCAGCAGCCAAGGAGTGTCGTCCACAGATACGCAGTATTTT; cdr3_aa: CASSQGVSSTDTQYF
clone_size: -; j_call: TRBJ2-2; d_call: TRBD1; v_call: TRBV19; cdr3_length: 14; cdr3_nt: TGTGCCAGTAGGGACAGGGGTACCACCGGGGAGCTGTTTTTT; cdr3_aa: CASRDRGTTGELFF
clone_size: -; j_call: TRBJ2-3; d_call: TRBD2; v_call: TRBV4-2; cdr3_length: 15; cdr3_nt: TGTGCCAGCAGTCGGACTAGCGGGGTTGGCGATACGCAGTATTTT; cdr3_aa: CASSRTSGVGDTQYF
clone_size: -; j_call: TRBJ2-3; d_call: TRBD2; v_call: TRBV11-2; cdr3_length: 16; cdr3_nt: TGTGCCAGCAGCCCGGGACTAGAAGTTTACGCAGATACGCAGTATTTT; cdr3_aa: CASSPGLEVYADTQYF
clone_size: -; j_call: TRBJ2-1; d_call: TRBD2; v_call: TRBV15; cdr3_length: 16; cdr3_nt: TGTGCCACCAGCAGAGATATCCTAGCGGGGGGTGGTGAGCAGTTCTTC; cdr3_aa: CATSRDILAGGGEQFF